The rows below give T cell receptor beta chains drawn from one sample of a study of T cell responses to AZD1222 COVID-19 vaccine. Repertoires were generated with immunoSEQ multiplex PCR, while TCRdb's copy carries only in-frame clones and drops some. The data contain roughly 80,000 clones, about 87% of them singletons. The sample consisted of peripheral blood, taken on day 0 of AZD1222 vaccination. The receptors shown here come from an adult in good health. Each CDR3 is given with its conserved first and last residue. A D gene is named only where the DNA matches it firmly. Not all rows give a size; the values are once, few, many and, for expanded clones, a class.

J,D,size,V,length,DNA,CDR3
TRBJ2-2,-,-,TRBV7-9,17,TGTGCCAGCAGGTCCCCCCAACAGGGGGAGGGCACCGGGGAGCTGTTTTTT,CASRSPQQGEGTGELFF
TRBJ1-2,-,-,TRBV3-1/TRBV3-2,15,TGTGCCAGCAGCCAACCGGGACGATCGGACTATGGCTACACCTTC,CASSQPGRSDYGYTF
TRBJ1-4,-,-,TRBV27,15,TGTGCCAGCAGTCCCCTAGAAAGCTATAATGAAAAACTGTTTTTT,CASSPLESYNEKLFF
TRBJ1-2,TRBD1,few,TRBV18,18,TGTGCCAGCTCACCATTCAAACAGGGGCTTTCCCTTAACTATGGCTACACCTTC,CASSPFKQGLSLNYGYTF
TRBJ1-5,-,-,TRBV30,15,TGTGCCTGGACCCACGGGGGGGCCTCCCCTGAGCCCCAGCATTTT,CAWTHGGASPEPQHF
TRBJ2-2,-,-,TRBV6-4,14,TGTGCCAGCAGTGACAGGGGGTACACCGGGGAGCTGTTTTTT,CASSDRGYTGELFF
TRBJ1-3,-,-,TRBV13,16,TGTGCCAGCAGCCCCCGGAGGGTAAGCGGTGGAAACACCATATATTTT,CASSPRRVSGGNTIYF
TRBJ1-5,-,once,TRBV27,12,TGTGCCAGCAGTCTCCTTAATCAGCCCCAGCATTTT,CASSLLNQPQHF
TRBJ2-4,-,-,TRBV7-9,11,TGTGCCAGCAGCTTATCTCACATTCAGTACTTC,CASSLSHIQYF
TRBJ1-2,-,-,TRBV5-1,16,TGCGCCAGCAGCTTCAACCCAGCAGGGGAGTTATATGGCTACACCTTC,CASSFNPAGELYGYTF
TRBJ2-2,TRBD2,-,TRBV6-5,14,TGTGCCAGCGGAGGACTAGCGAACACCGGGGAGCTGTTTTTT,CASGGLANTGELFF
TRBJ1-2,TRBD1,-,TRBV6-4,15,TGTGCCAGCAGTGCCGGGACAGATGCTAACTATGGCTACACCTTC,CASSAGTDANYGYTF
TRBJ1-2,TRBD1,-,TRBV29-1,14,TGCAGCGTTAACCAGGGGGCGCAAAGCTATGGCTACACCTTC,CSVNQGAQSYGYTF
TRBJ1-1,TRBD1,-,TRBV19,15,TGTGCCAGTAGTCCGAAACAGGGGTTGGGCACTGAAGCTTTCTTT,CASSPKQGLGTEAFF
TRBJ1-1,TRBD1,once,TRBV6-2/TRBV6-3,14,TGTGCCAGCAGTTACAAGGGGGCTCTTCCTGAAGCTTTCTTT,CASSYKGALPEAFF
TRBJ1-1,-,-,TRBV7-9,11,TGTGCCAGCAAGCGAGACACTGAAGCTTTCTTT,CASKRDTEAFF